Listed below are T cell receptor beta chains from one sample, sequenced in a study of T cell responses to AZD1222 COVID-19 vaccine. Method: immunoSEQ multiplex PCR; TCRdb's copy keeps in-frame clones and lacks some. The table lists fewer than 120,000 clones, over 85% of them singletons. Sequencing was performed on peripheral blood, taken 28 days after the second AZD1222 dose. Source of these receptors: an adult who received the AZD1222 COVID-19 vaccine. The CDR3 runs from the conserved cysteine through the conserved F or W. Each record gives: J gene, V gene, D gene, clone size, CDR3 DNA, CDR3 protein. The D gene is left open where the match is weak. Part of the rows lack a size; the others show once, few, many or a class for expanded clones.

j_call: TRBJ2-1; v_call: TRBV5-1; d_call: -; clone_size: -; cdr3_nt: TGCGCCAGCAGCTCCGGACAGACGTACAATGAGCAGTTCTTC; cdr3_aa: CASSSGQTYNEQFF
j_call: TRBJ1-1; v_call: TRBV15; d_call: TRBD1; clone_size: once; cdr3_nt: TGTGCCACCAGCAAACCCTCCGGGACAGGGGCCATGAACACTGAAGCTTTCTTT; cdr3_aa: CATSKPSGTGAMNTEAFF
j_call: TRBJ2-3; v_call: TRBV28; d_call: -; clone_size: few; cdr3_nt: TGTGCCAGCAGTTTCCTAGATACGCAGTATTTT; cdr3_aa: CASSFLDTQYF
j_call: TRBJ1-3; v_call: TRBV11-2; d_call: -; clone_size: -; cdr3_nt: TGTGCCAGCAGACGGACAGAGAGCTCTGGAAACACCATATATTTT; cdr3_aa: CASRRTESSGNTIYF
j_call: TRBJ2-7; v_call: TRBV9; d_call: -; clone_size: -; cdr3_nt: TGTGCCAGCAGCCTCACGGGGGACCCCGCCTACGAGCAGTACTTC; cdr3_aa: CASSLTGDPAYEQYF
j_call: TRBJ2-5; v_call: TRBV5-4; d_call: TRBD2; clone_size: -; cdr3_nt: TGTGCCAGCAGACACCGGGGGGGCGGGGAGACCCAGTACTTC; cdr3_aa: CASRHRGGGETQYF
j_call: TRBJ2-3; v_call: TRBV6-5; d_call: TRBD2; clone_size: -; cdr3_nt: TGTGCCAGCAGTTATGGACTAGGGCCAGATACGCAGTATTTT; cdr3_aa: CASSYGLGPDTQYF
j_call: TRBJ1-2; v_call: TRBV5-1; d_call: -; clone_size: once; cdr3_nt: TGCGCCAGCAGCTTGGAATCAGGAAACCGCTACACTTTC; cdr3_aa: CASSLESGNRYTF
j_call: TRBJ1-1; v_call: TRBV21-1; d_call: -; clone_size: -; cdr3_nt: TGTGCCAGCTCTCAAAGAGGCTGCAGCCAGACAGGGACCCGAGCTTTCTTT; cdr3_aa: CASSQRGCSQTGTRAFF
j_call: TRBJ2-2; v_call: TRBV4-3; d_call: TRBD2; clone_size: -; cdr3_nt: TGCGCCAGCAGCCAGACTAGCGGGGGGGCAAAGACCGGGGAGCTGTTTTTT; cdr3_aa: CASSQTSGGAKTGELFF
j_call: TRBJ2-3; v_call: TRBV5-1; d_call: -; clone_size: -; cdr3_nt: TGCGCCAGCAGTCTGGCAGATACGCAGTATTTT; cdr3_aa: CASSLADTQYF
j_call: TRBJ2-7; v_call: TRBV7-2; d_call: -; clone_size: -; cdr3_nt: TGTGCCAGCAGCTTAGAGGCGGGGAGCTCCTACGAGCAGTACTTC; cdr3_aa: CASSLEAGSSYEQYF
j_call: TRBJ2-3; v_call: TRBV10-3; d_call: TRBD1; clone_size: -; cdr3_nt: TGTGCCATCAGGGCAACAGGGGTTAACGGAGATACGCAGTATTTT; cdr3_aa: CAIRATGVNGDTQYF
j_call: TRBJ2-2; v_call: TRBV18; d_call: -; clone_size: -; cdr3_nt: TGTGCCAGCTCACCAAACAGACTGGGGAACACCGGGGAGCTGTTTTTT; cdr3_aa: CASSPNRLGNTGELFF
j_call: TRBJ1-6; v_call: TRBV5-6; d_call: -; clone_size: -; cdr3_nt: TGTGCCAGCAGCTTGGGGTTCGGCTATAATTCACCCCTCCACTTT; cdr3_aa: CASSLGFGYNSPLHF
j_call: TRBJ1-3; v_call: TRBV6-6; d_call: TRBD1; clone_size: few; cdr3_nt: TGTGCCAGCAGCCGGGGACAGCTCTCTGGAAACACCATATATTTT; cdr3_aa: CASSRGQLSGNTIYF
j_call: TRBJ1-2; v_call: TRBV6-1; d_call: TRBD1; clone_size: -; cdr3_nt: TGTGCCAGCAGACCTACAGGGGGAGGTGGCTACACCTTC; cdr3_aa: CASRPTGGGGYTF
j_call: TRBJ1-6; v_call: TRBV13; d_call: -; clone_size: once; cdr3_nt: TGTGCCAGCAGCTTAGGAGCCCAATCGGATTCACCCCTCCACTTT; cdr3_aa: CASSLGAQSDSPLHF
j_call: TRBJ2-5; v_call: TRBV9; d_call: -; clone_size: -; cdr3_nt: TGTGCCAGCAGCGTTGCCGGCGGGGGCTCGGAGACCCAGTACTTC; cdr3_aa: CASSVAGGGSETQYF
j_call: TRBJ1-6; v_call: TRBV4-2; d_call: -; clone_size: -; cdr3_nt: TGTGCCAGCAGCCAAGAAGTGGTCGAGGTCGCTAGCTCCTATAATTCACCCCTCCACTTT; cdr3_aa: CASSQEVVEVASSYNSPLHF
j_call: TRBJ2-5; v_call: TRBV5-1; d_call: TRBD1; clone_size: -; cdr3_nt: TGCGCCAGCAGCTTGGCCGGGACAGGGGGGCAAGAGACCCAGTACTTC; cdr3_aa: CASSLAGTGGQETQYF
j_call: TRBJ2-7; v_call: TRBV30; d_call: -; clone_size: -; cdr3_nt: TGTGCCGCCCCCGGGATAAAGCAATACGAGCAGTACTTC; cdr3_aa: CAAPGIKQYEQYF
j_call: TRBJ1-5; v_call: TRBV15; d_call: -; clone_size: -; cdr3_nt: TGTGCCACCAGCAGGCAGCGCATAGGTCAGCCCCAGCATTTT; cdr3_aa: CATSRQRIGQPQHF
j_call: TRBJ1-2; v_call: TRBV27; d_call: -; clone_size: -; cdr3_nt: TGTGCCAGCAGTTTACGGGGGACGGTCTATGGCTACACCTTC; cdr3_aa: CASSLRGTVYGYTF